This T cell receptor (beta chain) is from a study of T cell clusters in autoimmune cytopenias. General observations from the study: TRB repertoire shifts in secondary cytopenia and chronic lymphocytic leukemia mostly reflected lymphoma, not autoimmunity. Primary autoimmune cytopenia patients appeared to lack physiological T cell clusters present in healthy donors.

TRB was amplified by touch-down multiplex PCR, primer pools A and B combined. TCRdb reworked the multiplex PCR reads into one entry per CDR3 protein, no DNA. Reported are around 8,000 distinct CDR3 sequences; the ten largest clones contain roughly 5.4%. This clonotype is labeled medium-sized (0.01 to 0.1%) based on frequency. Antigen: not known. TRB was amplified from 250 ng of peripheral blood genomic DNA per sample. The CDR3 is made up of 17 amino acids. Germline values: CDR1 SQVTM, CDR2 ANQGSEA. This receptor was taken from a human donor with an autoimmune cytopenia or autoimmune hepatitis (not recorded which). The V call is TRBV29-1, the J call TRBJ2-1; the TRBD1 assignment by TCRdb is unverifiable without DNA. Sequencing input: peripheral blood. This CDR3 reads CSVHLGQVGVRYNEQFF.